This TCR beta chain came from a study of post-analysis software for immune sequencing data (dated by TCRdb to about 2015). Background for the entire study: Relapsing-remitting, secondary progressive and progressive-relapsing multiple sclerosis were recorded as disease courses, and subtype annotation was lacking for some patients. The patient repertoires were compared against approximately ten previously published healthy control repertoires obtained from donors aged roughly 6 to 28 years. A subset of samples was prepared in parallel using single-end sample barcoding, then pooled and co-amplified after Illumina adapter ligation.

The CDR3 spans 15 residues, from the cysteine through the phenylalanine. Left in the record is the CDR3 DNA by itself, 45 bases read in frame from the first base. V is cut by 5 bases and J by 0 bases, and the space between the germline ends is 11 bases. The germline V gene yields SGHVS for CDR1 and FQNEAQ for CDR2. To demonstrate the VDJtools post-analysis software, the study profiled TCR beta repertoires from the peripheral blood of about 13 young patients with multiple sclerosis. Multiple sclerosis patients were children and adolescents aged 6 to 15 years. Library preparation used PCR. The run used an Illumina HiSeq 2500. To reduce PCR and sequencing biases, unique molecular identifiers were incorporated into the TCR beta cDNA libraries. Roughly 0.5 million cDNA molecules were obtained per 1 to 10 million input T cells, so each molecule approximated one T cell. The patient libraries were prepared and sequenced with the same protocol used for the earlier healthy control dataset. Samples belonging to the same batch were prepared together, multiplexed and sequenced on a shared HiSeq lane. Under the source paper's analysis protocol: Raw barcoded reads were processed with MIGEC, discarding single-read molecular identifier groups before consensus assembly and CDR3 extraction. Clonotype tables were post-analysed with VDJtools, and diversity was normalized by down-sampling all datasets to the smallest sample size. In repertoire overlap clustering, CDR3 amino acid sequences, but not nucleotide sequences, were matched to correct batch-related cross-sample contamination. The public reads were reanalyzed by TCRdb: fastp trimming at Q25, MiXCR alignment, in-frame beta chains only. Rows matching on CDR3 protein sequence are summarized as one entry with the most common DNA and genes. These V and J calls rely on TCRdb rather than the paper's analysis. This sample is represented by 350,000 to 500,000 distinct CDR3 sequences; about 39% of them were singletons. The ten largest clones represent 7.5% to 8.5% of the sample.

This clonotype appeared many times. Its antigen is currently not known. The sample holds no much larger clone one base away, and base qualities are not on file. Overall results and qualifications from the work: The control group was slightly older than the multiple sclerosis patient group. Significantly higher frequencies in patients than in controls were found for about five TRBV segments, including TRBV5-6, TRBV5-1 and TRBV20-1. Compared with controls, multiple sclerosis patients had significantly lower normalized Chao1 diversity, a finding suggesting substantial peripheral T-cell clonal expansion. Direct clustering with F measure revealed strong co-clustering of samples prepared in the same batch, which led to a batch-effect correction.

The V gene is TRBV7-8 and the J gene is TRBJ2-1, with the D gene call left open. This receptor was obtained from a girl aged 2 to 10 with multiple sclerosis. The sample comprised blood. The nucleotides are TGTGCCAGCAGCCCCCCTGGAAGCTCCTACAATGAGCAGTTCTTC. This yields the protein CASSPPGSSYNEQFF.